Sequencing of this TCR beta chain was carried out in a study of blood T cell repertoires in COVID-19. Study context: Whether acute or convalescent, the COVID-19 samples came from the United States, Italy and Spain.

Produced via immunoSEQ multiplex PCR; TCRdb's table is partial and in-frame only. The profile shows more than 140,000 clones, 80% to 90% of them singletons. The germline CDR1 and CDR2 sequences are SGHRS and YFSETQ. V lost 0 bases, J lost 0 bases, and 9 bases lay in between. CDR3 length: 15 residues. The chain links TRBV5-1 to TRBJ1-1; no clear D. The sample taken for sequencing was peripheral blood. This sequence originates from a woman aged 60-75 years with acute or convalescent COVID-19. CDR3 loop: CASSLVARMNTEAFF. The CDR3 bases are TGCGCCAGCAGCTTGGTGGCGAGGATGAACACTGAAGCTTTCTTT.